These T cell receptor beta chains were read from a single sample in a study of neoadjuvant anti-PD-1 for oral cavity cancer. Method: immunoSEQ multiplex PCR; TCRdb's copy keeps in-frame clones and lacks some. The table records about 37,000 clones, about 36% of them present only once. This specimen was tumor tissue, taken after nivolumab (anti-PD-1) treatment. These receptors were obtained from a person aged 35-79 years with oral cavity squamous cell carcinoma. CDR3s leave out the opening cysteine and the closing phenylalanine or tryptophan. Each record gives: J gene, V gene, CDR3 protein.

j_gene: TRBJ1-2
v_gene: TRBV11-2
CDR3aa: ASSSLLANYGYT

j_gene: TRBJ2-7
v_gene: TRBV2
CDR3aa: ASSPNRESYEQY

j_gene: TRBJ2-1
v_gene: TRBV11-2
CDR3aa: ASSFGPNNEQF

j_gene: TRBJ1-6
v_gene: TRBV14
CDR3aa: ASSQTRPNSPLH

j_gene: TRBJ2-3
v_gene: TRBV28
CDR3aa: ASSFVTSGPDTQY

j_gene: TRBJ1-1
v_gene: TRBV28
CDR3aa: ASMLRGTEAF

j_gene: TRBJ1-1
v_gene: TRBV29-1
CDR3aa: SVELGAGGTEAF

j_gene: TRBJ1-1
v_gene: TRBV7-9
CDR3aa: ASSLGRGMNTEAF

j_gene: TRBJ2-1
v_gene: TRBV28
CDR3aa: ASSLGGRRSGF

j_gene: TRBJ1-2
v_gene: TRBV5-6
CDR3aa: ASSLRRSPRT

j_gene: TRBJ2-3
v_gene: TRBV27
CDR3aa: ASRYLRGKHTQY

j_gene: TRBJ2-7
v_gene: TRBV5-4
CDR3aa: ASSPRTGGVEQY

j_gene: TRBJ2-2
v_gene: TRBV2
CDR3aa: ASMRTGDTGELF

j_gene: TRBJ2-7
v_gene: TRBV4-1
CDR3aa: ASSQDGTGPSYEQY

j_gene: TRBJ2-2
v_gene: TRBV7-3
CDR3aa: ASSQTLRNANTGELF